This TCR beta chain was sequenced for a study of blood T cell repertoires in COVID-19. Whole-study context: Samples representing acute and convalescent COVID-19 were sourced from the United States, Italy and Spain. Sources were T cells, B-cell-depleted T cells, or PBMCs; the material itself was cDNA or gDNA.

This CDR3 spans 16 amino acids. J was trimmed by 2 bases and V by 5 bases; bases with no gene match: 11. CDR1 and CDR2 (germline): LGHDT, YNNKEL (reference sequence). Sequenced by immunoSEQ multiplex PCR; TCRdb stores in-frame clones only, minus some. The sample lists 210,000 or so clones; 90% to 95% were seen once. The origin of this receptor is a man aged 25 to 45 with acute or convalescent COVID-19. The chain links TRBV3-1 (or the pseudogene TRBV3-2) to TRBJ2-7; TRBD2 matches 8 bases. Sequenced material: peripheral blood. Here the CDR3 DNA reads TGTGCCAGCAGCAAAAAGTCCTTAGCGGGAACCTACGAGCAGTACTTC. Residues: CASSKKSLAGTYEQYF.